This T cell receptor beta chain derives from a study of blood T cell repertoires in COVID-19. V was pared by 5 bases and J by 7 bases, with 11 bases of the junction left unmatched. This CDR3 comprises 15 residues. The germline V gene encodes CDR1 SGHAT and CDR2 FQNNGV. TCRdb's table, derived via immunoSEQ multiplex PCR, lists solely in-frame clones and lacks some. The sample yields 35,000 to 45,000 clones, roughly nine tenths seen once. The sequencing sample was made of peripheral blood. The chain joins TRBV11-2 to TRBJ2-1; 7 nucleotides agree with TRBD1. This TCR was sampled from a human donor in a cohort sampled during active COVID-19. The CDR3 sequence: CASSPSNHRGNEQFF. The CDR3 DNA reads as TGTGCCAGCAGCCCGTCAAACCACAGGGGAAATGAGCAGTTCTTC.